Included here is one T cell receptor beta chain sequence, with context. These data belong to a study of blood T cell repertoires in COVID-19. Original handling: Quantification of nucleated cells was approximated via reference gene primer amplification. Clones were sequenced by immunoSEQ multiplex PCR, and TCRdb holds only the in-frame ones, with some missing. V and J calls and clone size are given by that table; D and trimming were obtained from the DNA. The sample carries around 250,000 clones, around 87% recorded once. The CDR3 extends over 13 amino acids. The germline gives CDR1 KGHDR, CDR2 SFDVKD. Trimming took off 8 bases at V and 3 bases at J, with 9 bases between the two ends.

The sample comprised peripheral blood. The sequence came from a woman in her 70s with active or convalescent COVID-19. The V gene is TRBV24-1, the J gene TRBJ2-2; D unresolved. The CDR3, as DNA: TGTGCCACCATCTCCAGTGACACCGGGGAGCTGTTTTTT. Translated: CATISSDTGELFF.